These T cell receptor beta chains were read from a single sample in a study of T cell responses to AZD1222 COVID-19 vaccine. The method was immunoSEQ multiplex PCR; TCRdb's version includes in-frame clones alone and lacks a portion of them. The repertoire includes over 45,000 clones, roughly nine tenths of them detected once, and 1.5% to 2.5% sits in the top ten. The material was peripheral blood, obtained on day 0 of AZD1222 vaccination. All receptors derive from an adult in good health. The CDR3 runs from the conserved cysteine through the conserved F or W. A D gene is named only where the DNA matches it firmly. Size is stated for part of the rows, as once, few or many counts, or as a class when the clone is expanded.

abundance: .; v_gene: TRBV19; d_gene: .; j_gene: TRBJ1-1; CDR3aa: CASTPEKRTEAFF; CDR3nt: TGTGCCAGCACACCCGAGAAACGGACTGAAGCTTTCTTT
abundance: .; v_gene: TRBV9; d_gene: .; j_gene: TRBJ2-7; CDR3aa: CASSAQDLSEQYF; CDR3nt: TGTGCCAGCAGCGCACAAGACCTGTCCGAGCAGTACTTC
abundance: .; v_gene: TRBV5-4; d_gene: TRBD2; j_gene: TRBJ2-1; CDR3aa: CASSLKPSGRASNEQFF; CDR3nt: TGTGCCAGCAGCTTAAAGCCTAGCGGGAGGGCCAGCAATGAGCAGTTCTTC
abundance: .; v_gene: TRBV14; d_gene: .; j_gene: TRBJ1-6; CDR3aa: CASSQVGRRDSPLHF; CDR3nt: TGTGCCAGCAGCCAAGTAGGTCGAAGGGATTCACCCCTCCACTTT
abundance: few; v_gene: TRBV7-2; d_gene: .; j_gene: TRBJ1-1; CDR3aa: CASSLVLGVGAEAFF; CDR3nt: TGTGCCAGCAGCTTAGTCTTGGGGGTTGGGGCTGAAGCTTTCTTT
abundance: .; v_gene: TRBV27; d_gene: .; j_gene: TRBJ1-5; CDR3aa: CASSLFSGASYSNQPQHF; CDR3nt: TGTGCCAGCAGTCTCTTTTCGGGTGCTTCGTATAGCAATCAGCCCCAGCATTTT
abundance: .; v_gene: TRBV18; d_gene: TRBD2; j_gene: TRBJ2-1; CDR3aa: CASSPTSGRMGEQFF; CDR3nt: TGTGCCAGCTCCCCGACTAGCGGGAGGATGGGTGAGCAGTTCTTC
abundance: .; v_gene: TRBV5-1; d_gene: TRBD1; j_gene: TRBJ2-7; CDR3aa: CASSPTGASAYEQYF; CDR3nt: TGCGCCAGCTCCCCAACAGGGGCCAGCGCCTACGAGCAGTACTTC
abundance: .; v_gene: TRBV28; d_gene: .; j_gene: TRBJ2-1; CDR3aa: CASSLTANNEQFF; CDR3nt: TGTGCCAGCAGTTTAACAGCCAACAATGAGCAGTTCTTC
abundance: .; v_gene: TRBV11-3; d_gene: .; j_gene: TRBJ1-1; CDR3aa: CASSFGGLNTEAFF; CDR3nt: TGTGCCAGCAGCTTCGGGGGGTTGAACACTGAAGCTTTCTTT
abundance: .; v_gene: TRBV27; d_gene: .; j_gene: TRBJ1-2; CDR3aa: CASSRVASGYGYTF; CDR3nt: TGTGCCAGCAGCCGTGTGGCCTCTGGCTATGGCTACACCTTC
abundance: .; v_gene: TRBV6-2/TRBV6-3; d_gene: TRBD2; j_gene: TRBJ2-3; CDR3aa: CASSYSRAGGADTQYF; CDR3nt: TGTGCCAGCAGTTACTCGAGAGCGGGAGGTGCAGATACGCAGTATTTT
abundance: .; v_gene: TRBV9; d_gene: .; j_gene: TRBJ2-7; CDR3aa: CASSANEFPGYEQYF; CDR3nt: TGTGCCAGCAGCGCAAACGAATTCCCAGGCTACGAGCAGTACTTC
abundance: once; v_gene: TRBV10-3; d_gene: TRBD1; j_gene: TRBJ1-2; CDR3aa: CATSSQGNYGYTF; CDR3nt: TGTGCCACGTCATCACAGGGGAACTATGGCTACACCTTC
abundance: .; v_gene: TRBV28; d_gene: .; j_gene: TRBJ2-7; CDR3aa: CASSLHPIIVPSTIYEQYF; CDR3nt: TGTGCCAGCAGTTTACACCCAATAATAGTACCCTCAACCATATACGAGCAGTACTTC
abundance: .; v_gene: TRBV5-1; d_gene: .; j_gene: TRBJ1-1; CDR3aa: CASTGESTEAFF; CDR3nt: TGCGCCAGCACCGGAGAAAGCACTGAAGCTTTCTTT
abundance: .; v_gene: TRBV7-2; d_gene: TRBD1; j_gene: TRBJ1-4; CDR3aa: CASSLGQGEKLFF; CDR3nt: TGTGCCAGCAGCTTAGGACAGGGGGAAAAACTGTTTTTT
abundance: once; v_gene: TRBV12-3/TRBV12-4; d_gene: .; j_gene: TRBJ2-2; CDR3aa: CASSWSTGELFF; CDR3nt: TGTGCCAGCAGTTGGAGCACCGGGGAGCTGTTTTTT
abundance: .; v_gene: TRBV19; d_gene: TRBD1; j_gene: TRBJ1-5; CDR3aa: CASSDNYRGRSNQPQHF; CDR3nt: TGTGCCAGTAGCGACAATTACAGGGGGCGCAGCAATCAGCCCCAGCATTTT
abundance: .; v_gene: TRBV24-1; d_gene: .; j_gene: TRBJ1-1; CDR3aa: CATSDSRGGRTEAFF; CDR3nt: TGTGCCACCAGTGATTCGAGGGGCGGGCGGACTGAAGCTTTCTTT
abundance: .; v_gene: TRBV2; d_gene: TRBD1; j_gene: TRBJ1-2; CDR3aa: CASMGQGSIAGGYTF; CDR3nt: TGTGCCAGCATGGGACAGGGCTCAATCGCGGGGGGCTACACCTTC
abundance: .; v_gene: TRBV19; d_gene: TRBD2; j_gene: TRBJ2-1; CDR3aa: CASSLAGMSSYNEQFF; CDR3nt: TGTGCCAGTAGTCTAGCGGGGATGAGCTCCTACAATGAGCAGTTCTTC
abundance: .; v_gene: TRBV3-1/TRBV3-2; d_gene: TRBD2; j_gene: TRBJ2-1; CDR3aa: CASSPTSGSANEQFF; CDR3nt: TGTGCCAGCAGCCCGACTAGCGGGAGTGCGAATGAGCAGTTCTTC
abundance: .; v_gene: TRBV2; d_gene: TRBD2; j_gene: TRBJ2-1; CDR3aa: CASSETSGNYNEQFF; CDR3nt: TGTGCCAGCAGTGAAACTAGCGGGAACTACAATGAGCAGTTCTTC
abundance: few; v_gene: TRBV5-1; d_gene: .; j_gene: TRBJ1-5; CDR3aa: CASSLEGDRPQHF; CDR3nt: TGCGCCAGCAGCTTGGAGGGCGACAGGCCCCAGCATTTT
abundance: .; v_gene: TRBV18; d_gene: TRBD1; j_gene: TRBJ2-2; CDR3aa: CASSLNRGQPNTGELFF; CDR3nt: TGTGCCAGCTCGCTGAACAGGGGACAACCGAACACCGGGGAGCTGTTTTTT
abundance: .; v_gene: TRBV5-5; d_gene: TRBD2; j_gene: TRBJ2-5; CDR3aa: CASSLTSGQETQYF; CDR3nt: TGTGCCAGCAGCTTGACTAGCGGCCAAGAGACCCAGTACTTC
abundance: few; v_gene: TRBV7-8; d_gene: .; j_gene: TRBJ1-1; CDR3aa: CASSLIENTEAFF; CDR3nt: TGTGCCAGCAGCTTAATCGAGAACACTGAAGCTTTCTTT
abundance: .; v_gene: TRBV19; d_gene: TRBD1; j_gene: TRBJ1-2; CDR3aa: CASNTGAANYGYTF; CDR3nt: TGTGCCAGTAATACAGGGGCAGCTAACTATGGCTACACCTTC
abundance: .; v_gene: TRBV3-1/TRBV3-2; d_gene: TRBD1; j_gene: TRBJ1-2; CDR3aa: CASSPPDRDYGYTF; CDR3nt: TGTGCCAGCAGCCCCCCGGACAGGGACTATGGCTACACCTTC
abundance: once; v_gene: TRBV6-6; d_gene: TRBD1; j_gene: TRBJ1-1; CDR3aa: CASRSTGVDTEAFF; CDR3nt: TGTGCCAGCAGATCGACAGGGGTGGACACTGAAGCTTTCTTT